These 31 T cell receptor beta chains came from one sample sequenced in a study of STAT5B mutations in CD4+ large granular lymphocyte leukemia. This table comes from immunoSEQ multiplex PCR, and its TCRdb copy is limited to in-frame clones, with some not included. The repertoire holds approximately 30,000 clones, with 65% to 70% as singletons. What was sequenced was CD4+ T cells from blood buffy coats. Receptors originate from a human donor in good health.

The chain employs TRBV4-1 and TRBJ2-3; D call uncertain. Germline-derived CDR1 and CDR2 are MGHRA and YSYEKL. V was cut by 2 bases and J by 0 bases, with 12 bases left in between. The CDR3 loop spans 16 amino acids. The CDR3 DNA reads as TGCGCCAGCAGCCAAATACGAGTTTCTAGCACAGATACGCAGTATTTT. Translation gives CASSQIRVSSTDTQYF.

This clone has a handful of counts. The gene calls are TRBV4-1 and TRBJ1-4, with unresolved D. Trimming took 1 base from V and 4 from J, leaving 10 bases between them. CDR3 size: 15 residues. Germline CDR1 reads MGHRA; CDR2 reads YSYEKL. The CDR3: CASSQVFGNNEKLFF. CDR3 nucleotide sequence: TGCGCCAGCAGCCAAGTTTTTGGTAATAATGAAAAACTGTTTTTT.

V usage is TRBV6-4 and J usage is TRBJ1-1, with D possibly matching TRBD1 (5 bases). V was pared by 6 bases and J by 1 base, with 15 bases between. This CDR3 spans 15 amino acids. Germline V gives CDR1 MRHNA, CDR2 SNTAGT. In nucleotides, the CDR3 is TGTGCCAGCAGATCCCAGGCCGGGGGGAACACTGAAGCTTTCTTT. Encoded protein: CASRSQAGGNTEAFF.

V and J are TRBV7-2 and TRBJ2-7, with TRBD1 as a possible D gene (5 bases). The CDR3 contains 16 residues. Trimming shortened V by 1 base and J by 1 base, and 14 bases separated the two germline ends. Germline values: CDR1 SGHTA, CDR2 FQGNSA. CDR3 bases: TGTGCCAGCAGCTTAGAAGTAGGGGTAAAATCCTACGAGCAGTACTTC. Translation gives CASSLEVGVKSYEQYF. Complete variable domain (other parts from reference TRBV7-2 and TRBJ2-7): GAGVSQSPSNKVTEKGKDVELRCDPISGHTALYWYRQSLGQGLEFLIYFQGNSAPDKSGLPSDRFSAERTGGSVSTLTIQRTQQEDSAVYLCASSLEVGVKSYEQYFGPGTRLTVT.

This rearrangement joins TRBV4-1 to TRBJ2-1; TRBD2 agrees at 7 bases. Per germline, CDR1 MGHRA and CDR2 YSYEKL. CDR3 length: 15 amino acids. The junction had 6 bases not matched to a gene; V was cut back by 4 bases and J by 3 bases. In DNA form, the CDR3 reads TGCGCCAGCAGCCGACTGGGGGGGGGCTACAATGAGCAGTTCTTC. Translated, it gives CASSRLGGGYNEQFF.

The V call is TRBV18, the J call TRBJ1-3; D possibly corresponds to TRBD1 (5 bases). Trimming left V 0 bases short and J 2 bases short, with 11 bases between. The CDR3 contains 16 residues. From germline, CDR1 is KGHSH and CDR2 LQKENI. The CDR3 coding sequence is TGTGCCAGCTCACCACCGGGGCGTCCCACTGGAAACACCATATATTTT. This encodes CASSPPGRPTGNTIYF.

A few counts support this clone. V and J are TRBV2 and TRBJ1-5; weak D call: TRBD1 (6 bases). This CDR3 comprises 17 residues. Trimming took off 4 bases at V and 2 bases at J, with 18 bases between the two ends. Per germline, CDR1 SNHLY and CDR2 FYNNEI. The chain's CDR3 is CASSGGQGRSGNQPQHF. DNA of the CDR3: TGTGCCAGCAGTGGAGGGCAGGGGCGTTCGGGCAATCAGCCCCAGCATTTT. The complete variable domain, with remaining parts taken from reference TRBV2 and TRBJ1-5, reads EPEVTQTPSHQVTQMGQEVILRCVPISNHLYFYWYRQILGQKVEFLVSFYNNEISEKSEIFDDQFSVERPDGSNFTLKIRSTKLEDSAMYFCASSGGQGRSGNQPQHFGDGTRLSIL.

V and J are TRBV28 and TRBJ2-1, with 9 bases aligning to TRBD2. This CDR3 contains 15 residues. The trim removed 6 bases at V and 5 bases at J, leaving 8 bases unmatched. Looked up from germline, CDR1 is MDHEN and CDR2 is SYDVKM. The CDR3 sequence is CASSFSGGPHNEQFF. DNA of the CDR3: TGTGCCAGCAGCTTCAGCGGGGGGCCTCACAATGAGCAGTTCTTC.

The CDR3 DNA is TGTGCCAGTAGGAAACAGGGGGGAACTAATGAAAAACTGTTTTTT. This translates into CASRKQGGTNEKLFF. This sequence joins TRBV19 and TRBJ1-4, with TRBD1 matching over 8 bases. V lost 6 bases and J lost 1; bases outside the gene matches: 4. The CDR3 length is 15 residues. Germline assignment: CDR1 LNHDA and CDR2 SQIVND (reference sequence). Full variable domain (rest looked up from reference TRBV19 and TRBJ1-4): DGGITQSPKYLFRKEGQNVTLSCEQNLNHDAMYWYRQDPGQGLRLIYYSQIVNDFQKGDIAEGYSVSREKKESFPLTVTSAQKNPTAFYLCASRKQGGTNEKLFFGSGTQLSVL.

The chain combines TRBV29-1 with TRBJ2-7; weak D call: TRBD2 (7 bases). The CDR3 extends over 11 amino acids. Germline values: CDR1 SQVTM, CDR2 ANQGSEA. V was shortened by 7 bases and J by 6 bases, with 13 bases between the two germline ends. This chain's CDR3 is CSAGGGGEQYF. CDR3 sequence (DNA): TGCAGCGCGGGGGGAGGGGGCGAGCAGTACTTC.

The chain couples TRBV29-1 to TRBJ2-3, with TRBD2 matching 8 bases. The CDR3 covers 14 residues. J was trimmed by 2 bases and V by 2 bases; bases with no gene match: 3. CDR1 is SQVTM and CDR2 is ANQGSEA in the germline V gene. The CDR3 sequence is CSVERRGATDTQYF. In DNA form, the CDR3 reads TGCAGCGTTGAAAGGCGGGGGGCCACAGATACGCAGTATTTT.

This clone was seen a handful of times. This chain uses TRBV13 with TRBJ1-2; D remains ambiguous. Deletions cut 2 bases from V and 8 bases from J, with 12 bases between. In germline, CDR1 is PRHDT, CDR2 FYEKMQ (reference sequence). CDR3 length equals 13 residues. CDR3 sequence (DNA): TGTGCCAGCAGCTTAAAAGGACTGGGAGGCTACACCTTC. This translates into CASSLKGLGGYTF.

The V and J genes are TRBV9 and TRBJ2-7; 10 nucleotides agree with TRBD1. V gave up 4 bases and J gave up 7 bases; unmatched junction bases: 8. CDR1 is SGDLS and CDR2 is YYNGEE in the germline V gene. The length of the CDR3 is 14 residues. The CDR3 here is CASSTQTGGREQYF. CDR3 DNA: TGTGCCAGCAGCACTCAGACAGGGGGCCGTGAGCAGTACTTC.

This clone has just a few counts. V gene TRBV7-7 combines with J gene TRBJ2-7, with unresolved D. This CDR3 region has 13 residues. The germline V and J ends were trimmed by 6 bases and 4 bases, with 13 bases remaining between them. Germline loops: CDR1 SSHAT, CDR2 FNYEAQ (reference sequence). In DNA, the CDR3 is TGTGCCAGCAGTCCCGAGCTGGGTTACGAGCAGTACTTC. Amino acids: CASSPELGYEQYF.

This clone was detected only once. The CDR3 nucleotides read TGTGCCAGCAGTTTAAAAGCTTACTACGAGCAGTACTTC. Translation: CASSLKAYYEQYF. V is TRBV27 and J is TRBJ2-7; D is ambiguous. Germline CDR1 and CDR2: MNHEY and SMNVEV (reference sequence). V was cut by 2 bases and J by 3 bases, with 8 bases left in between. CDR3 size: 13 residues.

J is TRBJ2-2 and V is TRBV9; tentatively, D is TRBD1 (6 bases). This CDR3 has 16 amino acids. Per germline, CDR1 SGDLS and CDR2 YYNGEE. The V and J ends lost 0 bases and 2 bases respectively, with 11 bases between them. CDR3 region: CASSVGRGKNTGELFF. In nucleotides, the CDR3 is TGTGCCAGCAGCGTAGGTAGGGGGAAAAACACCGGGGAGCTGTTTTTT. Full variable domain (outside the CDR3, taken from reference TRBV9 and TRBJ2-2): DSGVTQTPKHLITATGQRVTLRCSPRSGDLSVYWYQQSLDQGLQFLIQYYNGEERAKGNILERFSAQQFPDLHSELNLSSLELGDSALYFCASSVGRGKNTGELFFGEGSRLTVL.

The CDR3 loop reads CASSPAYNYGYTF. As DNA, the CDR3 is TGTGCCAGCAGCCCCGCCTATAACTATGGCTACACCTTC. The chain carries TRBV5-6 and TRBJ1-2; D gene ambiguous. Trimming cost V 4 bases and J 1 base, with 8 bases left between them. Germline assignment: CDR1 SGHDT and CDR2 YYEEEE. This CDR3 has 13 residues.

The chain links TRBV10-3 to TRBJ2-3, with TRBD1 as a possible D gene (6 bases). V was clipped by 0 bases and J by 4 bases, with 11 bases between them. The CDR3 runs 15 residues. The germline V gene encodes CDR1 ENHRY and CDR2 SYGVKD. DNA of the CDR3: TGTGCCATCAGTGAGTCGTTACAGGGTGCAGATACGCAGTATTTT. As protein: CAISESLQGADTQYF.

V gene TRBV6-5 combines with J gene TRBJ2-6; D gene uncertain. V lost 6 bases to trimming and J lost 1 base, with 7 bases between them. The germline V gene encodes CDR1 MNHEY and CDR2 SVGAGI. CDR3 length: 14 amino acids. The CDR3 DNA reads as TGTGCCAGCAGCCTAAGATCTGGGGCCAACGTCCTGACTTTC. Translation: CASSLRSGANVLTF.

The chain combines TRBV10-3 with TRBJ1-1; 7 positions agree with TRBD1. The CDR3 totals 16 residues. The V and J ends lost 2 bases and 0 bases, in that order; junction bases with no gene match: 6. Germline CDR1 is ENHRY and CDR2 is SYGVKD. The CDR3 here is CAISEPPGQLNTEAFF. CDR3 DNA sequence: TGTGCCATCAGTGAGCCTCCGGGACAGCTGAACACTGAAGCTTTCTTT.

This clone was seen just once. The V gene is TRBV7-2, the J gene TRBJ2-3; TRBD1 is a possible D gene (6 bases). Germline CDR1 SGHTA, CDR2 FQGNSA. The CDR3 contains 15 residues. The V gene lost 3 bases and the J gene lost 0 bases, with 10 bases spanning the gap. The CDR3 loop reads CASSFQGPSTDTQYF. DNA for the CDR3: TGTGCCAGCAGCTTCCAGGGGCCTAGCACAGATACGCAGTATTTT.

CDR3 loop: CASSSGPGWDYGYTF. CDR3 sequence (DNA): TGTGCCAGCAGCTCGGGACCCGGATGGGACTATGGCTACACCTTC. The chain carries TRBV7-2 and TRBJ1-2; weak D call: TRBD1 (5 bases). Trimming pared 4 bases from V and 3 bases from J, leaving 15 bases between. There are 15 residues in the CDR3. CDR1 and CDR2 from the germline V gene are SGHTA and FQGNSA. Full variable domain (remainder filled in from reference TRBV7-2 and TRBJ1-2): GAGVSQSPSNKVTEKGKDVELRCDPISGHTALYWYRQSLGQGLEFLIYFQGNSAPDKSGLPSDRFSAERTGGSVSTLTIQRTQQEDSAVYLCASSSGPGWDYGYTFGSGTRLTVV.

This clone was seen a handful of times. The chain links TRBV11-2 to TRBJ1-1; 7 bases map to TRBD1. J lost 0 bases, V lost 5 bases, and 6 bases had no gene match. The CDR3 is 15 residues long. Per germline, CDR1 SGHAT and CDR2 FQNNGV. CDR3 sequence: CASSPRQGLNTEAFF. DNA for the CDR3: TGTGCCAGCAGCCCCCGACAGGGACTGAACACTGAAGCTTTCTTT.

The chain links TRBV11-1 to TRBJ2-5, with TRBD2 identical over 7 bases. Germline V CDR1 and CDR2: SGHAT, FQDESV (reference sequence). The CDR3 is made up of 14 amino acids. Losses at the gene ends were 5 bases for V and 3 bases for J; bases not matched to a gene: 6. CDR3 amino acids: CASSSRGLEETQYF. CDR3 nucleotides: TGTGCCAGCAGCAGCCGCGGACTAGAAGAGACCCAGTACTTC.

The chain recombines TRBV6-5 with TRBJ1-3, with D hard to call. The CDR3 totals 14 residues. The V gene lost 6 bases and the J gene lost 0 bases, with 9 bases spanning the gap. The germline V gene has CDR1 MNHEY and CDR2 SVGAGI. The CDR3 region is CASRSGSSGNTIYF. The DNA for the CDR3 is TGTGCCAGCAGGAGTGGGAGCTCTGGAAACACCATATATTTT.

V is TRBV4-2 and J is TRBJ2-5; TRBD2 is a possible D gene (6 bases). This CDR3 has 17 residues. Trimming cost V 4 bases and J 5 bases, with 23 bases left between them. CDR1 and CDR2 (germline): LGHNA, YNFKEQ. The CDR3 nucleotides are TGTGCCAGCAGCCCCCGGGTGCGGGGAGGAACGGGGGAGACCCAGTACTTC. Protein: CASSPRVRGGTGETQYF.

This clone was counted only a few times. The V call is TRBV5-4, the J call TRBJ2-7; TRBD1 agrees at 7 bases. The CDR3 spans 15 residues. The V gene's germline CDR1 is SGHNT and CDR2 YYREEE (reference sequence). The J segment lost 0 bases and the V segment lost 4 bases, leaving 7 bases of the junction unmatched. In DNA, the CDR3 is TGTGCCAGCAGCGCCGACAGGGTTAGCTCCTACGAGCAGTACTTC. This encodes CASSADRVSSYEQYF.

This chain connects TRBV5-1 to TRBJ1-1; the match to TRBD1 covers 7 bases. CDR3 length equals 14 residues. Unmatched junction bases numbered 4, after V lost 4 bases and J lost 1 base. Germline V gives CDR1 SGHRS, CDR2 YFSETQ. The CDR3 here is CASSTGQANTEAFF. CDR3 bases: TGCGCCAGCAGCACTGGACAGGCGAACACTGAAGCTTTCTTT.

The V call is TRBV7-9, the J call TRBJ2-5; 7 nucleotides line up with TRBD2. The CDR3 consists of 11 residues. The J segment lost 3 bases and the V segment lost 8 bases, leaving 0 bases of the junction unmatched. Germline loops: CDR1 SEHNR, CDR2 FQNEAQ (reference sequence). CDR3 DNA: TGTGCCAGCCGGGGGGAAGAGACCCAGTACTTC. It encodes CASRGEETQYF.

The CDR3 loop reads CASRGGRGIPQGNQPQHF. CDR3 DNA: TGTGCCAGTAGGGGAGGCAGGGGCATTCCGCAGGGCAATCAGCCCCAGCATTTT. This chain connects TRBV19 to TRBJ1-5, with D possibly matching TRBD1 (6 bases). Germline V gene data show CDR1 as LNHDA and CDR2 as SQIVND (reference sequence). V was trimmed by 6 bases and J by 2 bases, leaving 23 bases between them. This CDR3 region has 18 residues.

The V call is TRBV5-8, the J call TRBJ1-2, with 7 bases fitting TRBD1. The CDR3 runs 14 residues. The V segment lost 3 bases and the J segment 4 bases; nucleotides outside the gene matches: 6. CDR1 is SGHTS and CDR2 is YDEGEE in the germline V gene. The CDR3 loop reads CASSSGRTGYGYTF. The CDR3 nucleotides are TGTGCCAGCAGCTCGGGCCGGACAGGCTATGGCTACACCTTC.